A selection of T cell receptor beta chains follows, all from one sample in a study of human T cells and chemical hapten exposure. TCRdb re-derived calls from the RACE reads in MiXCR, one entry per CDR3 protein. The data contain around 380,000 distinct CDR3 sequences, 4.8% of them singletons. This specimen was whole blood, taken in connection with sensitization to the hapten diphenylcyclopropenone (DPC). Source of these receptors: a woman aged 50 to 60 with alopecia areata. Some clones in this sample may be carry-over from other donors' samples. Both conserved end residues are part of each CDR3. The D gene is left open where the match is weak. Part of the rows lack a size; the others show once, few, many or a class for expanded clones.

>TRBJ2-3|TRBV29-1|many|-
TGCAGCGTTGGGCCGCGGACAGATACGCAGTATTTT
CSVGPRTDTQYF
>TRBJ1-1|TRBV10-2|many|-
TGCGCCAGCCTATCAGGGTGGGACACTGAAGCTTTCTTT
CASLSGWDTEAFF
>TRBJ2-3|TRBV7-9|-|TRBD2
TGTGCCAGCAGATCCAGCGGGGGGCGAACGGATACGCAGTATTTT
CASRSSGGRTDTQYF
>TRBJ1-1|TRBV18|few|-
TGTGCCAGCTACCTGACGAAGGTGTCCACGAGCACTGAAGCTTTCTTT
CASYLTKVSTSTEAFF
>TRBJ2-7|TRBV27|many|TRBD1
TGTGCCCCTAGTGGGACAGGGGCCTACGAGCAGTACTTC
CAPSGTGAYEQYF
>TRBJ2-1|TRBV6-2/TRBV6-3|many|-
TGTGCCAGCAGTTACGCCCCAGGGGTGACGCCCTACAATGAGCAGTTCTTC
CASSYAPGVTPYNEQFF
>TRBJ2-6|TRBV7-9|-|-
TGTGCCAGCAGCCCCCTAGACTCTGGGGCCAACGTCCTGACTTTC
CASSPLDSGANVLTF
>TRBJ2-1|TRBV6-5|-|-
TGTGCCAGCAGTTCCCCTAGGAGCGTGCGAAGCTCCTACAATGAGCAGTTCTTC
CASSSPRSVRSSYNEQFF
>TRBJ2-3|TRBV7-9|few|-
TGTGCCAGCAGCGGCGGGTCCTGGGGCACAGATACGCAGTATTTT
CASSGGSWGTDTQYF
>TRBJ2-5|TRBV7-9|many|-
TGTGCCAGCAGCGCCCCTAGCGTGGAGACCCAGTACTTC
CASSAPSVETQYF
>TRBJ1-1|TRBV4-1|many|-
TGCGCCAGCAGCCAAGATCAAAACAGGGCGAACACTGAAGCTTTCTTT
CASSQDQNRANTEAFF
>TRBJ2-1|TRBV7-9|-|TRBD2
TGTGCCAGCAGCTTTCTAGCGGCTAGCTCCTACAATGAGCAGTTCTTC
CASSFLAASSYNEQFF
>TRBJ2-7|TRBV20-1|few|TRBD2
TGCAGTGCTTATAGGACTAGCGGGAGTGGAGGGGGGAAGCAGTACTTC
CSAYRTSGSGGGKQYF
>TRBJ2-6|TRBV7-8|few|-
TGTGCCAGCAGCTTGACCACCGGGGCCAACGTCCTGACTTTC
CASSLTTGANVLTF
>TRBJ1-3|TRBV27|-|-
TGTGCCAGCAGTTTACGGGGCCCTGGAAACACCATATATTTT
CASSLRGPGNTIYF
>TRBJ1-2|TRBV28|few|-
TGTGCCAGCAGTTTAGAATTCTATGGCTACACCTTC
CASSLEFYGYTF
>TRBJ2-3|TRBV12-3/TRBV12-4|many|-
TGTGCCAGCAGTTTAGTTCTCGGATGGACAGATACGCAGTATTTT
CASSLVLGWTDTQYF
>TRBJ1-6|TRBV27|few|-
TGTGCCAGCAGTTTGGGAGGGGCCTATAATTCACCCCTCCACTTT
CASSLGGAYNSPLHF
>TRBJ1-1|TRBV27|many|-
TGTGCCAGCAGGGGAGGACGGTTTGAAGCTTTCTTT
CASRGGRFEAFF
>TRBJ2-2|TRBV2|few|-
TGTGCCAGCGGAGGGACAGAAATATACACCGGGGAGCTGTTTTTT
CASGGTEIYTGELFF
>TRBJ2-1|TRBV20-1|many|TRBD2
TGCAGTGCTAGAGGGAGAGCGGGAGGGAACAATGAGCAGTTCTTC
CSARGRAGGNNEQFF
>TRBJ2-1|TRBV29-1|-|-
TGCAGCGTTGCGGTGGCCTTTGGGTACAATGAGCAGTTCTTC
CSVAVAFGYNEQFF
>TRBJ2-7|TRBV4-2|many|TRBD2
TGTGCCAGCAGCCAAGTGGGCGGGAGGGCCACGTACGAGCAGTACTTC
CASSQVGGRATYEQYF
>TRBJ2-1|TRBV9|many|TRBD1
TGTGCCAGCAGCGGACAGGGGGCAAGGGAGCAGTTCTTC
CASSGQGAREQFF
>TRBJ2-1|TRBV5-4|many|-
TGTGCCAGCAGCTTAAGTGGGACTTCCATCTACAATGAGCAGTTCTTC
CASSLSGTSIYNEQFF
>TRBJ2-1|TRBV5-1|few|TRBD2
TGCGCCAGCAGCTTGGCCAGGCTAGCGGGGACCTACAATGAGCAGTTCTTC
CASSLARLAGTYNEQFF
>TRBJ2-5|TRBV6-1|many|-
TGTGCCAGCAGCCTACAACGCGCTGGGACACCTCAAGGGCTTAACCAAGAGACCCAGTACTTC
CASSLQRAGTPQGLNQETQYF
>TRBJ2-5|TRBV3-1|many|-
TGTGCCAGCAGCCTAGCTCTAGGGCAGGGGGAGACCCAGTACTTC
CASSLALGQGETQYF
>TRBJ2-2|TRBV5-4|-|-
TGTGCCAGCAGCTTGAGGGGGTTACAGGGTTCCGCCGGGGAGCTGTTTTTT
CASSLRGLQGSAGELFF
>TRBJ1-1|TRBV20-1|few|-
TGCAGTGCTAGAGTGGGTTTTTCCACTGAAGCTTTCTTT
CSARVGFSTEAFF
>TRBJ1-2|TRBV7-2|many|-
TGTGCCAGCAGCTTAGGTGCAGACTTCTATGGCTACACCTTC
CASSLGADFYGYTF
>TRBJ1-1|TRBV29-1|many|-
TGCAGCGTGTTACCTCACCGAGAAGCTTTCTTT
CSVLPHREAFF
>TRBJ2-3|TRBV7-6|-|-
TGTGCCAGCAGCTTAGCGAGCGGAAATACGCAGTATTTT
CASSLASGNTQYF
>TRBJ1-3|TRBV4-2|many|-
TGTGCCAGCAGCCAAGCTACAGGGAACTCTGGAAACACCATATATTTT
CASSQATGNSGNTIYF
>TRBJ2-7|TRBV28|many|TRBD1
TGTGCCAGCAGTTTTGAGGGGGCGAGGGAGCAGTACTTC
CASSFEGAREQYF
>TRBJ1-5|TRBV11-2|-|-
TGTGCCAGCAGCCCCGTTCGGGGGGCAAGGGGTCAGCCCCAGCATTTT
CASSPVRGARGQPQHF
>TRBJ2-1|TRBV10-3|-|TRBD1
TGTGCCATCAATACGGACAGGGGGGACAATGAGCAGTTCTTC
CAINTDRGDNEQFF
>TRBJ2-1|TRBV27|many|-
TGTGCCAGCAGACTGGGGCAGTTTTACAATGAGCAGTTCTTC
CASRLGQFYNEQFF
>TRBJ2-5|TRBV4-3|-|TRBD2
TGCGCCAGCAGCCAAGATTGGGCTAGCGGGAGGGCCCAGCAAAAGACCCAGTACTTC
CASSQDWASGRAQQKTQYF
>TRBJ1-5|TRBV6-2/TRBV6-3|many|-
TGTGCCAGCAGACCTACAGGATCCTATAGCAATCAGCCCCAGCATTTT
CASRPTGSYSNQPQHF